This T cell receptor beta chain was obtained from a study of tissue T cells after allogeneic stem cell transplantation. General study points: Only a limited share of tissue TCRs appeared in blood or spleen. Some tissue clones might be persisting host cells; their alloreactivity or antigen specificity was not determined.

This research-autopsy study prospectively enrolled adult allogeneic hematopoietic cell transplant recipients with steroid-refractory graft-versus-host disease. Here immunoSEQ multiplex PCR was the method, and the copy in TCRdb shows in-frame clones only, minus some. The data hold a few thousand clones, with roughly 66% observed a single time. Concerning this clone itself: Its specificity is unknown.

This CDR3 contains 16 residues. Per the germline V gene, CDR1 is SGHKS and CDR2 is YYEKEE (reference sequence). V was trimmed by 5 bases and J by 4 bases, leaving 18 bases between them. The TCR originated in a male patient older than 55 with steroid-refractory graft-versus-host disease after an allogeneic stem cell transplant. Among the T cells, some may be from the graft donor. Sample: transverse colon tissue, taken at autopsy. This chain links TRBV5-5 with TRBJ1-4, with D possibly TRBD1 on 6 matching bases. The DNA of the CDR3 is TGTGCCAGCAGTCAAGTCACAGGGCTATTTAATGAAAAACTGTTTTTT. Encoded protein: CASSQVTGLFNEKLFF.